These 19 T cell receptor beta chains came from one sample sequenced in a study of early T cells in non-severe SARS-CoV-2 infection. TCRdb re-called the 5' RACE reads with MiXCR, one entry per CDR3 protein. This table holds tens of thousands of distinct CDR3 sequences, 5.5% found once. Sample: whole blood, taken at baseline. These receptors originate from an adult who was a healthcare worker with PCR-confirmed SARS-CoV-2 infection or an uninfected control (not recorded which).

In this sample, this clonotype turned up many times. This chain connects TRBV5-1 to TRBJ2-1; D unclear. Looked up from germline, CDR1 is SGHRS and CDR2 is YFSETQ. There are 16 residues in the CDR3. The V gene lost 4 bases and the J gene lost 2 bases, with 16 bases spanning the gap. The CDR3 nucleotides read TGCGCCAGCAGCCCGTACGGCTTATCCCCCTACAATGAGCAGTTCTTC. It is translated as CASSPYGLSPYNEQFF.

This clonotype was observed many times. The DNA for the CDR3 is TGCAGCGCCCGCAGGGGCGGAAATGAGCAGTTCTTC. Its protein product is CSARRGGNEQFF. This rearrangement joins TRBV29-1 to TRBJ2-1, with D tentatively TRBD1 (6 bases). The CDR3 is 12 residues long. The V gene's germline CDR1 is SQVTM and CDR2 ANQGSEA. The V end was cut by 7 bases, the J end by 7 bases, with 14 bases between.

In this sample, this clonotype turned up many times. The junction shows a germline mismatch at one end, possibly a read error. CDR3 loop: CASSRGASHNEQFF. The CDR3 region has the DNA TGTGCCAGCAGCCGAGGGGCCTCCCACAATGAGCAGTTCTTC. The chain uses TRBV2 and TRBJ2-1; D is perhaps TRBD1 or TRBD2 (5 bases each). The CDR3 extends over 14 amino acids. Germline values: CDR1 SNHLY, CDR2 FYNNEI.

This clonotype has more than one count but fewer than ten. The chain carries TRBV6-5 and TRBJ1-2; D unresolved. This CDR3 comprises 15 residues. Germline CDR1 is MNHEY and CDR2 is SVGAGI. Trimming removed 7 bases from V and 3 bases from J, with 18 bases in between. DNA of the CDR3: TGTGCCAGCAAACCCTCAATCGGACGGTACTATGGCTACACCTTC. Its translation is CASKPSIGRYYGYTF.

This chain joins TRBV11-2 and TRBJ1-3; no clear D gene. The CDR3 sequence is 16 residues long. Germline CDR1 reads SGHAT; CDR2 reads FQNNGV. V lost 2 bases, J lost 1 base, and 12 bases lay in between. The CDR3 here is CASSLWGGASGNTIYF. In nucleotides, the CDR3 is TGTGCCAGCAGCTTATGGGGTGGCGCGTCTGGAAACACCATATATTTT. Variable domain in full (rest from reference TRBV11-2 and TRBJ1-3): EAGVAQSPRYKIIEKRQSVAFWCNPISGHATLYWYQQILGQGPKLLIQFQNNGVVDDSQLPKDRFSAERLKGVDSTLKIQPAKLEDSAVYLCASSLWGGASGNTIYFGEGSWLTVV.

This clonotype was picked up many times. V is TRBV13 and J is TRBJ1-2; possible D gene TRBD1, 6 bases. The CDR3 extends over 16 amino acids. Trimming took off 5 bases at V and 4 bases at J, with 20 bases between the two ends. Looked up from germline, CDR1 is PRHDT and CDR2 is FYEKMQ (reference sequence). CDR3 residues: CASSTRPGAGSYGYTF. The CDR3 nucleotides are TGTGCCAGCAGCACCCGCCCAGGGGCGGGGTCCTATGGCTACACCTTC.

There are many counts of this clonotype. The chain links TRBV6-5 to TRBJ1-6; TRBD1 might be the D (5 bases). Looked up from germline, CDR1 is MNHEY and CDR2 is SVGAGI. Between the trimmed V and J ends, which lost 2 bases and 8 bases, there was a span of 7 bases. The CDR3 spans 13 residues. In nucleotides, the CDR3 is TGTGCCAGCAGTTACCGGGGGGATTCACCCCTCCACTTT. Its translation: CASSYRGDSPLHF.

In this sample, this clonotype turned up many times. The CDR3 reads CASSIYRWEYNEQFF. DNA for the CDR3: TGTGCCAGCAGCATATACCGGTGGGAGTACAATGAGCAGTTCTTC. V gene TRBV7-2 combines with J gene TRBJ2-1; D is perhaps TRBD2 (5 bases). This CDR3 spans 15 amino acids. The germline gives CDR1 SGHTA, CDR2 FQGNSA. Between the trimmed V and J ends, which lost 5 bases and 4 bases, there was a span of 15 bases.

This clonotype was recorded many times. The J gene is TRBJ1-1, the V gene TRBV3-1; no clear D gene. Germline CDR1 is LGHDT and CDR2 is YNNKEL (reference sequence). The CDR3 runs to 14 residues. V lost 0 bases and J lost 5, with 10 bases in between. CDR3 region: CASSQDKGGTEAFF. CDR3 bases: TGTGCCAGCAGCCAAGATAAAGGTGGGACTGAAGCTTTCTTT.

In this sample, this clonotype turned up many times. The rearrangement uses TRBV3-1 and TRBJ2-7; 7 bases match TRBD1. From germline, CDR1 is LGHDT and CDR2 YNNKEL (reference sequence). The ends lost 1 base at V and 8 bases at J; junction bases unmatched: 2. The CDR3 consists of 12 residues. This CDR3 is CASSQGQGQQYF. The CDR3 region has the DNA TGTGCCAGCAGCCAAGGACAGGGTCAGCAGTACTTC.

This clonotype came up many times. The CDR3 reads CASSPRTGGFETQYF. As DNA, the CDR3 is TGTGCCAGCAGCCCCAGGACAGGGGGGTTTGAGACCCAGTACTTC. The chain links TRBV5-4 to TRBJ2-5; 10 bases are shared with TRBD1. The germline V gene has CDR1 SGHNT and CDR2 YYREEE (reference sequence). The CDR3 loop spans 15 amino acids. The junction had 8 bases not matched to a gene; V was cut back by 4 bases and J by 5 bases.

The chain recombines TRBV10-3 with TRBJ1-5; 10 nucleotides agree with TRBD1. CDR1 and CDR2 from the germline V gene are ENHRY and SYGVKD. V trimming: 5 bases; J trimming: 6 bases; junction bases outside the gene matches: 4. The CDR3 is made up of 14 amino acids. CDR3 region: CAISSGTGVQPQHF. CDR3 coding DNA: TGTGCCATCAGTTCCGGGACAGGGGTTCAGCCCCAGCATTTT.

This clonotype was seen ten or more times. The rearrangement uses TRBV5-1 and TRBJ1-2, with D unresolved. CDR1 is SGHRS and CDR2 is YFSETQ in the germline V gene. V shed 7 bases and J shed 4 bases, with 14 bases lying between them. CDR3 length equals 13 residues. The CDR3 loop is CASATSEGYGYTF. CDR3 nucleotide sequence: TGCGCCAGCGCCACATCCGAGGGCTATGGCTACACCTTC. The complete variable domain, with remaining parts taken from reference TRBV5-1 and TRBJ1-2, reads KAGVTQTPRYLIKTRGQQVTLSCSPISGHRSVSWYQQTPGQGLQFLFEYFSETQRNKGNFPGRFSGRQFSNSRSEMNVSTLELGDSALYLCASATSEGYGYTFGSGTRLTVV.

This clonotype was counted many times. V gene TRBV6-5 combines with J gene TRBJ2-2; D not certain. CDR3 size: 11 residues. Germline CDR1 is MNHEY and CDR2 is SVGAGI. V lost 7 bases and J 6 bases, leaving 6 bases between the germline ends. The CDR3 DNA follows: TGTGCCAGCAATGGGGCCGGGGAGCTGTTTTTT. It translates to CASNGAGELFF.

This clonotype occurred a few times. This chain connects TRBV7-2 to TRBJ2-5; 10 bases match TRBD2. Trimming at V came to 6 bases and at J to 2 bases, leaving 9 bases not matched to a gene. CDR1 and CDR2 from the germline V gene are SGHTA and FQGNSA. The CDR3 extends over 16 amino acids. CDR3 nucleotide sequence: TGTGCCAGCAGATTGATAGCGGGGGGCTGGCAAGAGACCCAGTACTTC. This encodes CASRLIAGGWQETQYF.

In its sample, this clonotype was seen many times. The chain is built from TRBV10-1 and TRBJ2-7; D is ambiguous. Germline V lookup: CDR1 WNHNN, CDR2 SYGVQD (reference sequence). Trimming removed 9 bases at V and 0 bases at J, with 12 bases between. This CDR3 is built from 13 residues. CDR3 DNA: TGCGCCAGAAGAGGACGCTACTCCTACGAGCAGTACTTC. As protein: CARRGRYSYEQYF.

The rearrangement joins TRBV29-1 to TRBJ2-5; D remains unclear. The CDR3 loop spans 12 amino acids. Trimming took off 7 bases at V and 2 bases at J, with 11 bases between the two ends. In germline, CDR1 is SQVTM, CDR2 ANQGSEA. The chain's CDR3 is CSARSTQETQYF. The CDR3 nucleotides are TGCAGCGCGCGGTCTACACAAGAGACCCAGTACTTC.

In this sample, this clonotype turned up many times. V and J are TRBV20-1 and TRBJ2-1, with TRBD2 matching 7 bases. The CDR3 totals 13 residues. Trimming cost V 4 bases and J 5 bases; bases outside gene matches: 5. CDR1 is DFQATT and CDR2 is SNEGSKA in the germline V gene (reference sequence). DNA of the CDR3: TGCAGTGCTAAACCCGGGACTAACAATGAGCAGTTCTTC. Amino acids: CSAKPGTNNEQFF.

This clonotype is deemed medium-sized. This rearrangement joins TRBV4-1 to TRBJ1-5, with 8 positions matching TRBD1. Germline V gives CDR1 MGHRA, CDR2 YSYEKL. V gave up 2 bases and J gave up 9 bases; unmatched junction bases: 12. The CDR3 runs to 16 residues. The CDR3 coding sequence is TGCGCCAGCAGCCAAAAAACCGGGACAGGATCCAGGCCCCAGCATTTT. Encoded protein: CASSQKTGTGSRPQHF.